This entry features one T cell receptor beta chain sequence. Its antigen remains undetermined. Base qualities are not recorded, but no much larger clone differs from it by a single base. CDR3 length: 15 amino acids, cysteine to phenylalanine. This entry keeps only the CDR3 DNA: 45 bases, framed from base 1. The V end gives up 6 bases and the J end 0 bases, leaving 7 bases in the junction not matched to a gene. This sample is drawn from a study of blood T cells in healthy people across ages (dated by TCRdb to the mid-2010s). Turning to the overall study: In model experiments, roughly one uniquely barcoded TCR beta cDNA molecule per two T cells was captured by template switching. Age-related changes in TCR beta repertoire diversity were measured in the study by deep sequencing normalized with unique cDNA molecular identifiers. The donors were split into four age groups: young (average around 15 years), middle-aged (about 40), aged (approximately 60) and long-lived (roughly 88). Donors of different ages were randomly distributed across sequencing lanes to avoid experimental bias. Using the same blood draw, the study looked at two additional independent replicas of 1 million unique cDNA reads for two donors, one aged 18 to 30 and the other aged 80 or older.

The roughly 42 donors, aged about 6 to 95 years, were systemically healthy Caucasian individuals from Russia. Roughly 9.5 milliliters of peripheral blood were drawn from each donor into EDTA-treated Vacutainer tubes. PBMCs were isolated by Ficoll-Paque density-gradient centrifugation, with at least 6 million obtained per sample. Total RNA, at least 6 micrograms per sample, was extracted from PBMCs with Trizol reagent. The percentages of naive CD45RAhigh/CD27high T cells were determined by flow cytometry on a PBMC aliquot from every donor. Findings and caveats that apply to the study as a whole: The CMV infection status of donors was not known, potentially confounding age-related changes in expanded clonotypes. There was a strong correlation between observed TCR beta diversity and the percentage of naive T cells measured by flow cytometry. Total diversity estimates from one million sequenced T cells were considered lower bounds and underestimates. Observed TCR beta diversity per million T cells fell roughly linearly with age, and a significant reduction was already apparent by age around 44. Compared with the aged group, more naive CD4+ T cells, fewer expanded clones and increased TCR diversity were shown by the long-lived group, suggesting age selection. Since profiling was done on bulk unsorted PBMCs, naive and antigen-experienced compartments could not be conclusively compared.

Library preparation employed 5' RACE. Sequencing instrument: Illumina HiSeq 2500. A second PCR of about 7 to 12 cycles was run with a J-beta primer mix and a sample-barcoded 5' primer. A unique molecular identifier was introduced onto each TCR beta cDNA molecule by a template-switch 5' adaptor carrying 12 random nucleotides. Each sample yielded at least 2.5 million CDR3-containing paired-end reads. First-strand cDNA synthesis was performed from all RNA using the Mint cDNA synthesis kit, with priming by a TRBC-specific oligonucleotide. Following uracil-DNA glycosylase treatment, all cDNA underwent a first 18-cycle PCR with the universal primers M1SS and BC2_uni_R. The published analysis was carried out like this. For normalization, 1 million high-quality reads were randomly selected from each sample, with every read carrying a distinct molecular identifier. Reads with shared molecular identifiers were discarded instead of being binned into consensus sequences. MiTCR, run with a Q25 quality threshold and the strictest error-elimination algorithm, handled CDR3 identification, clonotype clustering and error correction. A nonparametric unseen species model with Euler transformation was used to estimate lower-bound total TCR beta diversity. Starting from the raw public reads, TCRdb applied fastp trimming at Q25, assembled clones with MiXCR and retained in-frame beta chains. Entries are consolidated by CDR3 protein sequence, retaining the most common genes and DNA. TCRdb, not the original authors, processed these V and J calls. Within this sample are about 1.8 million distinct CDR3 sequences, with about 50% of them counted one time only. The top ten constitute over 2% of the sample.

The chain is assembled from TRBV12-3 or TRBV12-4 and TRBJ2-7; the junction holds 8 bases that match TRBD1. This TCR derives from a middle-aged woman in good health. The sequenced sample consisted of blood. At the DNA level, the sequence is TGTGCCAGCAGCTCGCAGGGGGCTCTCTCCTACGAGCAGTACTTC. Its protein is CASSSQGALSYEQYF.